This TCR beta chain was obtained from a study of blood T cell repertoires in COVID-19. Overall study: Acute-phase and convalescent COVID-19 samples originated in the United States, Italy and Spain. T cells, B-cell-depleted T cells, or PBMCs supplied cDNA or gDNA.

Methods used by the authors: Nucleated cell counts were estimated from reference gene primer amplification. Libraries were prepared by immunoSEQ multiplex PCR; TCRdb keeps only in-frame clonotypes and omits some of them. The V and J calls and the clone size are those of that table, but D and trimming were determined from the DNA. Of around 72,000 clones detected, roughly 80% appear once; the ten largest clones hold around 4.4%. Looked up from germline, CDR1 is SGHTA and CDR2 is FQGTGA. V was pared by 3 bases and J by 2 bases, with 6 bases of the junction left unmatched. The CDR3 is made up of 16 amino acids. This clone was counted once.

This TCR came from an older woman with acute or convalescent COVID-19. This rearrangement joins TRBV7-3 to TRBJ1-3; 8 bases fit TRBD1. The specimen sequenced was peripheral blood. As DNA, the CDR3 is TGTGCCAGCAGCTTGACAGGGGTAAGGGCTGGAAACACCATATATTTT. Its protein product is CASSLTGVRAGNTIYF. Filled out from reference TRBV7-3 and TRBJ1-3, the complete variable domain reads GAGVSQTPSNKVTEKGKYVELRCDPISGHTALYWYRQSLGQGPEFLIYFQGTGAADDSGLPNDRFFAVRPEGSVSTLKIQRTERGDSAVYLCASSLTGVRAGNTIYFGEGSWLTVV.